This T cell receptor beta chain stems from a study of T cells in Graves' hyperthyroidism and ophthalmopathy. The J segment lost 4 bases and the V segment lost 3 bases, leaving 11 bases of the junction unmatched. The germline V gene has CDR1 DFQATT and CDR2 SNEGSKA (reference sequence). The CDR3 is made up of 15 amino acids. General observations from the study: Most thyroid clonotypes with frequency above 0.001 were detected in blood. Ophthalmopathy cases were set apart from stable hyperthyroidism by a 13 V-J model.

This clonotype was detected ten times or more. The antigen is unknown. RNA transcripts served as the template for amplifying TCR beta CDR3 regions. The HTBI primer set served for first-round RT-PCR of the TCR CDR3. TCRdb re-called the multiplex PCR reads with MiXCR, one entry per CDR3 protein. The sample records roughly 500,000 distinct CDR3 sequences, about 45% being singletons. V gene TRBV20-1 combines with J gene TRBJ2-7; 8 bases line up with TRBD1. Specimen: peripheral blood or thyroid tissue (not recorded which). The receptor comes from an adult woman with Graves' disease, either hyperthyroidism or ophthalmopathy (not recorded which). The CDR3 loop reads CSASKYGQGVYEQYF. In nucleotides, the CDR3 is TGCAGTGCTAGCAAGTACGGACAGGGTGTGTACGAGCAGTACTTC.